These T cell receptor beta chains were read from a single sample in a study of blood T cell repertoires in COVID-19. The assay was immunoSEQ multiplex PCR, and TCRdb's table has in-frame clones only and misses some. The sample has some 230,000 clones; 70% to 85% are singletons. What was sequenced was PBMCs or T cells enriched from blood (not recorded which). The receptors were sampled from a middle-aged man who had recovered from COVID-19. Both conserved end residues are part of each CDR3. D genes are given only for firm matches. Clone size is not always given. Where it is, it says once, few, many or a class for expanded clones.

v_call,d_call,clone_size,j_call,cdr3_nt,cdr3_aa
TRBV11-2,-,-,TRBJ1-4,TGTGCCAGCAGCTCCGAGAGTGAAAAACTGTTTTTT,CASSSESEKLFF
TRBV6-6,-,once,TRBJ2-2,TGTGCCAGCAGTCAAAGGGCTCAGGGTTTGAACACCGGGGAGCTGTTTTTT,CASSQRAQGLNTGELFF
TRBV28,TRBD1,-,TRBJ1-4,TGTGCCAGCAGTAAACAGGGACAGGGAGAGGAAAAACTGTTTTTT,CASSKQGQGEEKLFF
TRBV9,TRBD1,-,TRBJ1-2,TGTGCCAGCAGCCCCGGGACAGGGGAGGAAGAGGGCTACACCTTC,CASSPGTGEEEGYTF
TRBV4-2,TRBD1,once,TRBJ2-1,TGTGCCAGCAGCCATACGCCGGGACAGGGATCCGATGAGCAGTTCTTC,CASSHTPGQGSDEQFF
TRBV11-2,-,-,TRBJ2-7,TGTGCCAGCAGCCTTAGGCTTTCAGGACTAATCTCCTACGAGCAGTACTTC,CASSLRLSGLISYEQYF
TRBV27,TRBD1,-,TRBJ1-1,TGTGCCAGCAGTTACAGGGGAGCGGTTAAGGCTGAAGCTTTCTTT,CASSYRGAVKAEAFF
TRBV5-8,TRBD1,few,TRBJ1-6,TGTGCCAGCAGCTTTCCGACAGGGGTCGGCTCACCCCTCCACTTT,CASSFPTGVGSPLHF
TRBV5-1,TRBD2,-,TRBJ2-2,TGCGCCAGCAGCTTGACTAGCGGGGGGCCGAACACCGGGGAGCTGTTTTTT,CASSLTSGGPNTGELFF
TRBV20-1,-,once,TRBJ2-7,TGCAGTGCTAGTTCACTATTCTCCTACGAGCAGTACTTC,CSASSLFSYEQYF
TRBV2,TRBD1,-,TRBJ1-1,TGTGCCAGCAGGAACAGGGGTGTCACTGAAGCTTTCTTT,CASRNRGVTEAFF
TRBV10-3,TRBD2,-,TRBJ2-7,TGTGCCATCAGAAGGGGACTAGTCTCCAACGAGCAGTACTTC,CAIRRGLVSNEQYF
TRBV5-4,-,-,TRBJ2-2,TGTGCCAGTTCAGACCCTCGGGCGAACACCGGGGAGCTGTTTTTT,CASSDPRANTGELFF
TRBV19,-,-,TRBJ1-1,TGTGCCAGTAGTAGCAGCAGGGGTATCAAGACTGAAGCTTTCTTT,CASSSSRGIKTEAFF
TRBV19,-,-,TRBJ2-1,TGTGCCAGTAGAGTTGCGGGACGGGACCTTAAGAGCTCCTACAATGAGCAGTTCTTC,CASRVAGRDLKSSYNEQFF
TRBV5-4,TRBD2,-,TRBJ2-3,TGTGCCAGCAGCTTGGTTAGCGGGAGAGTTTTGGATACGCAGTATTTT,CASSLVSGRVLDTQYF
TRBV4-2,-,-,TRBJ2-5,TGTGCCAGCAGCCAAGATCGGACCAGCGGGCGAGACCAAGAGACCCAGTACTTC,CASSQDRTSGRDQETQYF
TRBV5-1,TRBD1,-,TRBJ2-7,TGCGCCAGCAGCTTGGAAGGACAGGGGGCGAACGAGCAGTACTTC,CASSLEGQGANEQYF
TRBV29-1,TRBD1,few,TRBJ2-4,TGCAGCGGCCGGGACAGGGGCTTTCAGTACTTC,CSGRDRGFQYF
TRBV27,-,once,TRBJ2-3,TGTGCCATTGCAGACTACTCCAGCACAGATACGCAGTATTTT,CAIADYSSTDTQYF
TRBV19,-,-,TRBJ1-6,TGTGCCAGTAGTATAGGCTGGGGCCGCTATAATTCACCCCTCCACTTT,CASSIGWGRYNSPLHF
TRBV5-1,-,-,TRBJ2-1,TGCGCCAGCAGCTTGCACTCGTTAAATGAGCAGTTCTTC,CASSLHSLNEQFF
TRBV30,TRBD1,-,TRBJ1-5,TGTGCCTGGAGTGGAGGGGGCGATCAGCCCCAGCATTTT,CAWSGGGDQPQHF
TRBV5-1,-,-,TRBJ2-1,TGCGCCAGCAGCTTGGGGGCTAGCTTGTTCCCACACAATGAGCAGTTCTTC,CASSLGASLFPHNEQFF
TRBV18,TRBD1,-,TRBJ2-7,TGTGCCAGCTCACTTGGACAGGGGGGGGCCTACGAGCAGTACTTC,CASSLGQGGAYEQYF
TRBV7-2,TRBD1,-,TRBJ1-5,TGTGCCAGCAGCTACCCCGACAGGGTTCAGCCCCAGCATTTT,CASSYPDRVQPQHF
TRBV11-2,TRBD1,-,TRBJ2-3,TGTGCCAGCAGCGGTCTCCTCGGGACAGGGATCACAGATACGCAGTATTTT,CASSGLLGTGITDTQYF
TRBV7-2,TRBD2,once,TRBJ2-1,TGTGCCAGCGGGACTAGCGGGGGGGCATATGAGCAGTTCTTC,CASGTSGGAYEQFF
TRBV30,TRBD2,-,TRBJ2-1,TGTGCCTGGAGTGTACGGGGCGGGGGTGAGCAGTTCTTC,CAWSVRGGGEQFF
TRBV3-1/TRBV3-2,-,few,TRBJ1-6,TGTGCCAGCAGCCAAGACTGGAGCTCACCCCTCCACTTT,CASSQDWSSPLHF
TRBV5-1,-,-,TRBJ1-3,TGCGCCAGCATGGACACGTCCACTGGAAACACCATATATTTT,CASMDTSTGNTIYF
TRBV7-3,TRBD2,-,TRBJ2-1,TGTGCCAGCAGCCTTTCTTCTGGTAGCGGGAGTAATGAGCAGTTCTTC,CASSLSSGSGSNEQFF
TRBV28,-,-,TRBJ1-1,TGTGCCAGCAGTTTATTCCAAGAAGCTTTCTTT,CASSLFQEAFF
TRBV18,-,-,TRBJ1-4,TGTGCCAGCTCACCAAGTGGGACACTTCATGAAAAACTGTTTTTT,CASSPSGTLHEKLFF
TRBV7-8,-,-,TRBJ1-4,TGTGCCAGCAGCTTAAGCAATGAAAAACTGTTTTTT,CASSLSNEKLFF
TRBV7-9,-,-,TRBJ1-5,TGTGCCAGCAGCAAAGGTGCAGTTAGCAATCAGCCCCAGCATTTT,CASSKGAVSNQPQHF
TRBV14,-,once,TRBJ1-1,TGTGCCAGCAGCCAGCTGGGACACAGCATGAACACTGAAGCTTTCTTT,CASSQLGHSMNTEAFF
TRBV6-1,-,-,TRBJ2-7,TGTGCCAGCAGTGAACCTCACCGACTCGAGCAGTACTTC,CASSEPHRLEQYF
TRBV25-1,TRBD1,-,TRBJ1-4,TGTGCCAGCAGTGAATATAGGGGGCAGAGTAATGAAAAACTGTTTTTT,CASSEYRGQSNEKLFF
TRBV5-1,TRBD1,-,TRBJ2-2,TGCGCCAGCAGCCGACAGGGGGCGAGCACCGGGGAGCTGTTTTTT,CASSRQGASTGELFF
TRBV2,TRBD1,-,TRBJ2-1,TGTGCCAGCACCTCGGACAGGGGGCTTTTTAATGAGCAGTTCTTC,CASTSDRGLFNEQFF
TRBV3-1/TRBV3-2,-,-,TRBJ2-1,TGTGCCAGCAGCCAAGCAGGCTCGTACAATGAGCAGTTCTTC,CASSQAGSYNEQFF
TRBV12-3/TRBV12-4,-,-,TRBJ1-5,TGTGCCAGCAGTTTCCAGGGGAATCAGCCCCAGCATTTT,CASSFQGNQPQHF
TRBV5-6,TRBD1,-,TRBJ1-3,TGTGCCAGCAGCCTGACAGGGACTGGAAACACCATATATTTT,CASSLTGTGNTIYF
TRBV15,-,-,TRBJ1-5,TGTGCCACCAGCACCAGTGGGGAGAATCAGCCCCAGCATTTT,CATSTSGENQPQHF
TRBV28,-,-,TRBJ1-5,TGTGCCAGCAGTCAGACGGGGGGCGCACGGCAGCCCCAGCATTTT,CASSQTGGARQPQHF
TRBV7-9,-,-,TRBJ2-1,TGTGCCAGCGTATCCGGGAGTAACAATGAGCAGTTCTTC,CASVSGSNNEQFF
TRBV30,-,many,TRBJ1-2,TGTGCCTGGACTGCCGGGGGGTACGGCTACACCTTC,CAWTAGGYGYTF
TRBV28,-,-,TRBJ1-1,TGTGCCAGCAGTTTATATGGCAGGGATGCCTTCTTT,CASSLYGRDAFF